These 10 T cell receptor beta chains share one sample of origin, sequenced in a study of T cell responses to AZD1222 COVID-19 vaccine. Here immunoSEQ multiplex PCR was the method, and the copy in TCRdb shows in-frame clones only, minus some. The sample has around 78,000 clones; under 95% are singletons. This specimen was peripheral blood, taken on day 0 of MenACWY control vaccination. The source is an adult in good health.

J is TRBJ1-2 and V is TRBV5-1; 8 bases align to TRBD1. This CDR3 is 15 amino acids long. Germline V gene lookup returns CDR1 SGHRS and CDR2 YFSETQ. The V gene end was trimmed by 1 base and the J gene end by 5 bases; junction bases not matched to a gene: 7. CDR3 nucleotide sequence: TGCGCCAGCAGCTTGTCTACAGGGGGGGAGTATGGCTACACCTTC. Its translation is CASSLSTGGEYGYTF.

V is TRBV6-5 and J is TRBJ2-1; possible D gene TRBD1, 6 bases. The germline V and J ends were trimmed by 0 bases and 6 bases, with 6 bases remaining between them. The CDR3 totals 13 residues. The germline V gene has CDR1 MNHEY and CDR2 SVGAGI. The chain's CDR3 is CASSYSRGNEQFF. In DNA, the CDR3 is TGTGCCAGCAGTTACTCCAGGGGCAATGAGCAGTTCTTC.

The V and J genes are TRBV7-3 and TRBJ1-4, with TRBD1 as a possible D gene (5 bases). V lost 0 bases and J 5 bases, leaving 19 bases between the germline ends. From germline, CDR1 is SGHTA and CDR2 FQGTGA. The CDR3 totals 18 residues. The CDR3 sequence: CASSLTRWSGGENEKLFF. The CDR3 DNA follows: TGTGCCAGCAGCTTAACTCGCTGGTCCGGGGGAGAGAATGAAAAACTGTTTTTT. Based on the CDR3 plus reference TRBV7-3 and TRBJ1-4, the full variable domain is GAGVSQTPSNKVTEKGKYVELRCDPISGHTALYWYRQSLGQGPEFLIYFQGTGAADDSGLPNDRFFAVRPEGSVSTLKIQRTERGDSAVYLCASSLTRWSGGENEKLFFGSGTQLSVL.

A single count supports this clone. The V gene is TRBV27, the J gene TRBJ2-3; 13 nucleotides align to TRBD2. Trimming removed 6 bases from V and 2 bases from J; junction bases left unmatched: 8. Germline V CDR1 and CDR2: MNHEY, SMNVEV (reference sequence). The CDR3 spans 17 residues. CDR3 loop: CASSLEGLAGITDTQYF. CDR3 DNA sequence: TGTGCCAGCAGCCTCGAGGGACTAGCGGGGATCACAGATACGCAGTATTTT.

The gene calls are TRBV5-1 and TRBJ2-7; D uncertain. Germline V gene sequence: CDR1 SGHRS, CDR2 YFSETQ. V lost 0 bases, J lost 4 bases, and 14 bases lay in between. There are 15 residues in the CDR3. The CDR3, as DNA: TGCGCCAGCAGCTTGGCGGACCCGTTCCATTACGAGCAGTACTTC. This sequence encodes CASSLADPFHYEQYF.

V is TRBV7-8 and J is TRBJ1-6; D perhaps matches TRBD1 (5 bases). The CDR3 length is 17 residues. CDR1 is SGHVS and CDR2 is FQNEAQ in the germline V gene. V gave up 5 bases and J gave up 6 bases, with 20 bases separating them. The CDR3 here is CASSGLRVGRINSPLHF. The CDR3 bases are TGTGCCAGCAGCGGACTCCGTGTGGGACGGATTAATTCACCCCTCCACTTT. Full variable domain (remainder filled in from reference TRBV7-8 and TRBJ1-6): GAGVSQSPRYKVAKRGQDVALRCDPISGHVSLFWYQQALGQGPEFLTYFQNEAQLDKSGLPSDRFFAERPEGSVSTLKIQRTQQEDSAVYLCASSGLRVGRINSPLHFGNGTRLTVT.

This clone was observed a single time. The V call is TRBV19, the J call TRBJ2-7; a possible D gene is TRBD2 (6 bases). Trimming pared 9 bases from V and 5 bases from J, leaving 14 bases between. The CDR3 is 12 amino acids. Germline V gene sequence: CDR1 LNHDA, CDR2 SQIVND (reference sequence). The CDR3 DNA reads TGTGCCAGCGGAAGCGGAGGGGACGAGCAGTACTTC. Translated: CASGSGGDEQYF. Drawing the rest from reference TRBV19 and TRBJ2-7, the complete variable domain is DGGITQSPKYLFRKEGQNVTLSCEQNLNHDAMYWYRQDPGQGLRLIYYSQIVNDFQKGDIAEGYSVSREKKESFPLTVTSAQKNPTAFYLCASGSGGDEQYFGPGTRLTVT.

The chain recombines TRBV23-1 with TRBJ1-1, with D possibly matching TRBD1 (5 bases). TRBV23-1 qualifies as an ORF whose function is uncertain. Trimming stripped 0 bases from V and 4 bases from J, with 12 bases between. The CDR3 covers 15 residues. For the CDR3, the DNA is TGCGCCAGCAGTCAATCCCCCCGGGGGTGCACTGAAGCTTTCTTT. Translation: CASSQSPRGCTEAFF.

The V gene is TRBV19, the J gene TRBJ1-5, with a tentative D call TRBD1 (6 bases). Germline CDR1 is LNHDA and CDR2 is SQIVND (reference sequence). Trimming took 3 bases from V and 5 from J, leaving 14 bases between them. The CDR3 has 15 residues. CDR3 in amino acids: CASSISSGEDQPQHF. The CDR3 DNA is TGTGCCAGTAGTATCTCGTCAGGGGAAGATCAGCCCCAGCATTTT.

This clone was seen a handful of times. V and J are TRBV15 and TRBJ1-1; D is unresolved. The length of the CDR3 is 14 residues. Germline-derived CDR1 and CDR2 are LNHNV and YYDKDF (reference sequence). V was cut by 5 bases and J by 1 base, with 11 bases left in between. The CDR3 is CATSPLPGNTEAFF. In DNA form, the CDR3 reads TGTGCCACCAGCCCTCTTCCGGGGAACACTGAAGCTTTCTTT.